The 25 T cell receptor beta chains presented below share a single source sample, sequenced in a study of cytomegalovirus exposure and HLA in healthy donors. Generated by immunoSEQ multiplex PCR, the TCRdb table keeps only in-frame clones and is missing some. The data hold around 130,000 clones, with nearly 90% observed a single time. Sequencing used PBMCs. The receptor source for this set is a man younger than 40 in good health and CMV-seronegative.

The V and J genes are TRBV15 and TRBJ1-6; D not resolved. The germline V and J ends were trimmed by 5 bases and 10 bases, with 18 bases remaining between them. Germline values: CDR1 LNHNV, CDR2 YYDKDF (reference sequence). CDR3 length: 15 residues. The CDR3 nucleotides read TGTGCCACCAGCGTGAGACTGGGAGTAGAGTCACCCCTCCACTTT. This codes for CATSVRLGVESPLHF.

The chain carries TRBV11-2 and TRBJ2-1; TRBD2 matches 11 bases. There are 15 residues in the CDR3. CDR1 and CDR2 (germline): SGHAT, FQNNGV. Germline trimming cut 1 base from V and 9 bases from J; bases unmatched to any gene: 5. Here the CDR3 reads CASSLGLAGGGEQFF. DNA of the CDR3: TGTGCCAGCAGCTTAGGGCTAGCGGGGGGAGGTGAGCAGTTCTTC.

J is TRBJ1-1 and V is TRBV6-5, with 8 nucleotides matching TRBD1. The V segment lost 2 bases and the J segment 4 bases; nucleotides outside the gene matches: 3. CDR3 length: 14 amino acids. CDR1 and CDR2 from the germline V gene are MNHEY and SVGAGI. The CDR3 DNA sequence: TGTGCCAGCAGTTACCAGGACAGGGTCACTGAAGCTTTCTTT. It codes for CASSYQDRVTEAFF.

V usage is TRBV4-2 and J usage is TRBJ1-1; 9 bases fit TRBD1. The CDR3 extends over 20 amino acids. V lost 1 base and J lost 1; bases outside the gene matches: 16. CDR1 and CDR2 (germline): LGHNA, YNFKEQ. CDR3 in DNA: TGTGCCAGCAGCCAAGTGGCTGTGCACCGCCGGGACAGGGCGAACACTGAAGCTTTCTTT. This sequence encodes CASSQVAVHRRDRANTEAFF.

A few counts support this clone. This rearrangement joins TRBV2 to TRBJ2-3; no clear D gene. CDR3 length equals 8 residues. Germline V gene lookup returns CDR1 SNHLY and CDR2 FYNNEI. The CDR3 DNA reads TGTGCTACTTCACCGCAGTATTTT. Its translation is CATSPQYF.

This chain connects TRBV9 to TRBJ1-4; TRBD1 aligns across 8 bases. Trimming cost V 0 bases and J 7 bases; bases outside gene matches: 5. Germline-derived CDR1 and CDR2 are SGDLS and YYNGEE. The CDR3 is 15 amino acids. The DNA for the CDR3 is TGTGCCAGCAGCGTAGCCCCAGGGGGCGGTGAAAAACTGTTTTTT. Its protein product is CASSVAPGGGEKLFF.

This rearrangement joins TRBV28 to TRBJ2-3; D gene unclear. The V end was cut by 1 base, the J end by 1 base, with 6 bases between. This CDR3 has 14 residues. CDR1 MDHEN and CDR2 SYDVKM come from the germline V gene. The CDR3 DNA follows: TGTGCCAGCAGTTTATTCCAGGGCACAGATACGCAGTATTTT. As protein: CASSLFQGTDTQYF.

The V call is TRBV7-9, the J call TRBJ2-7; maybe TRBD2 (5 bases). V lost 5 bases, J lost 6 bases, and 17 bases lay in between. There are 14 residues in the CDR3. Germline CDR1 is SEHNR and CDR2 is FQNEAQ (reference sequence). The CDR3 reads CASSASWPTGEQYF. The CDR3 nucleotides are TGTGCCAGCAGCGCTAGCTGGCCGACGGGCGAGCAGTACTTC.

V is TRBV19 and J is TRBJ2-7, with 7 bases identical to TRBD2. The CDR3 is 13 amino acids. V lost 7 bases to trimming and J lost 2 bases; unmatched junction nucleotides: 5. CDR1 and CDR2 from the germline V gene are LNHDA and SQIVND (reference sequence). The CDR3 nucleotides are TGTGCCAGTACCTCTAGCGGAACCTACGAGCAGTACTTC. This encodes CASTSSGTYEQYF. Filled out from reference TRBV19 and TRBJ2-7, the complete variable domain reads DGGITQSPKYLFRKEGQNVTLSCEQNLNHDAMYWYRQDPGQGLRLIYYSQIVNDFQKGDIAEGYSVSREKKESFPLTVTSAQKNPTAFYLCASTSSGTYEQYFGPGTRLTVT.

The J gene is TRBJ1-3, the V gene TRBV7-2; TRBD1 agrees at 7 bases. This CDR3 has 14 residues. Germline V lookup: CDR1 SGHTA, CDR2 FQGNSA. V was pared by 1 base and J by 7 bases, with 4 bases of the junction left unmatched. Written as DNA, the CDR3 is TGTGCCAGCAGCTTAGAGACGACAGGGAACACCATATATTTT. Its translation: CASSLETTGNTIYF.

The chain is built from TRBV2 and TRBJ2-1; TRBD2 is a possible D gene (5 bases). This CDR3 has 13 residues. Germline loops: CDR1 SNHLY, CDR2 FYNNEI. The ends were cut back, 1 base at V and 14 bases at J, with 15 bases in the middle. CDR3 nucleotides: TGTGCCAGCAGTGAAGGCGACTACCGAAGAGAGTTCTTC. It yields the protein CASSEGDYRREFF.

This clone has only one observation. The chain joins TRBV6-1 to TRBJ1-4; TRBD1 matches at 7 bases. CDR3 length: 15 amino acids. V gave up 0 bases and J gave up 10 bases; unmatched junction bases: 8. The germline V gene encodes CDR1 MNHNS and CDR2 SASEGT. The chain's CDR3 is CASSEARTGSGKLFF. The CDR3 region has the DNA TGTGCCAGCAGTGAAGCTAGGACAGGTTCTGGAAAACTGTTTTTT.

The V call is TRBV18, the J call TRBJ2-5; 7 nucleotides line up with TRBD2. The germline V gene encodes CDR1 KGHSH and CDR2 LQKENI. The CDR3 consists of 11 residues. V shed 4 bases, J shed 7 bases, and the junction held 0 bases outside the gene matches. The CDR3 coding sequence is TGTGCCAGCTCACTAGCGGGGACCCAGTACTTC. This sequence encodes CASSLAGTQYF. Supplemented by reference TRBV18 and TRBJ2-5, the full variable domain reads NAGVMQNPRHLVRRRGQEARLRCSPMKGHSHVYWYRQLPEEGLKFMVYLQKENIIDESGMPKERFSAEFPKEGPSILRIQQVVRGDSAAYFCASSLAGTQYFGPGTRLLVL.

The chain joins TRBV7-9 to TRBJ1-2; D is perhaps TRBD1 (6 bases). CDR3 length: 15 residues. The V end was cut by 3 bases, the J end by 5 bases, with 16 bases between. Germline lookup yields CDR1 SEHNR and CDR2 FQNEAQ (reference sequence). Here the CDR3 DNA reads TGTGCCAGCAGCTTCACAGGAGCAGGGACATATGGCTACACCTTC. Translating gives CASSFTGAGTYGYTF.

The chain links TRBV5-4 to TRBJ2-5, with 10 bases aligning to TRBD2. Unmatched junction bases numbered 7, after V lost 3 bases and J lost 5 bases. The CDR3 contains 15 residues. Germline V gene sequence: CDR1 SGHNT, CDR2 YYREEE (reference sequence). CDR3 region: CASSSSGGGQETQYF. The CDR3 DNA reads TGTGCCAGCAGCTCGAGCGGGGGGGGTCAGGAGACCCAGTACTTC.

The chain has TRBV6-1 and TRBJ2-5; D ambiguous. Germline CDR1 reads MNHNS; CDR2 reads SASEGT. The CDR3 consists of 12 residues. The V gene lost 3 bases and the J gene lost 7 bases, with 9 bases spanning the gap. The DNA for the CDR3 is TGTGCCAGCAGTGACATTAGGAGGACCCAGTACTTC. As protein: CASSDIRRTQYF.

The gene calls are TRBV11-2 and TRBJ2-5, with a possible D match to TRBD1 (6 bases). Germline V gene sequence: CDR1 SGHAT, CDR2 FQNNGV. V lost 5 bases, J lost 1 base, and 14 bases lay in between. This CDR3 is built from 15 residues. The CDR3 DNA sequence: TGTGCCAGCAGCCCGCTCTCAGGGGTCCAAGAGACCCAGTACTTC. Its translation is CASSPLSGVQETQYF. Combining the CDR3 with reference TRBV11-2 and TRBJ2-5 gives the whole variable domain EAGVAQSPRYKIIEKRQSVAFWCNPISGHATLYWYQQILGQGPKLLIQFQNNGVVDDSQLPKDRFSAERLKGVDSTLKIQPAKLEDSAVYLCASSPLSGVQETQYFGPGTRLLVL.

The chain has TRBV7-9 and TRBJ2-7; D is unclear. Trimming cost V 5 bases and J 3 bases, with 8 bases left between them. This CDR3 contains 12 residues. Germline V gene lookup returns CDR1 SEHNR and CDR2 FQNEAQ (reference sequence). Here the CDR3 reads CASSPSFYEQYF. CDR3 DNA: TGTGCCAGCAGCCCTTCCTTCTACGAGCAGTACTTC.

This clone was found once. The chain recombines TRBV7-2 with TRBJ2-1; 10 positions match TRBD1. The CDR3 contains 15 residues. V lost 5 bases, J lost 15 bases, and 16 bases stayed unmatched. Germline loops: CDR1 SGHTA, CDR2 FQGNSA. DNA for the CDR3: TGTGCCAGCAGCACAGGGACAGGGGATACAATAGGTCGGTTCTTC. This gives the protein CASSTGTGDTIGRFF.

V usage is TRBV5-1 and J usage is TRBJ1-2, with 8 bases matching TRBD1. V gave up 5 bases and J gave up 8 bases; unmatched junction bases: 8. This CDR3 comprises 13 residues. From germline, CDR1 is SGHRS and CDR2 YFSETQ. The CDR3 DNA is TGCGCCAGCAGTCCGGACAGGGCGGGGGGCTACACCTTC. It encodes CASSPDRAGGYTF.

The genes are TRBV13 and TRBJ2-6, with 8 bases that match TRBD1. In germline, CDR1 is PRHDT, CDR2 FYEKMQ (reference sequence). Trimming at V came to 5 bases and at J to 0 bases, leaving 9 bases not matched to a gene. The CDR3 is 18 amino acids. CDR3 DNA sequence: TGTGCCAGCAGCAACATGGGACAGGAAAGCTCTGGGGCCAACGTCCTGACTTTC. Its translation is CASSNMGQESSGANVLTF.

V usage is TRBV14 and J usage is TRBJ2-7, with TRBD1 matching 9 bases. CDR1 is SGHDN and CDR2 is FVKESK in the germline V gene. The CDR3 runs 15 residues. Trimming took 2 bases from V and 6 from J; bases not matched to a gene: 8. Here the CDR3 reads CASSQRTGTGFEQYF. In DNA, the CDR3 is TGTGCCAGCAGCCAAAGGACAGGGACAGGGTTCGAGCAGTACTTC.

The CDR3 loop is CASSEGRGSPLHF. In DNA form, the CDR3 reads TGTGCCAGCAGTGAAGGTAGGGGCTCACCCCTCCACTTT. This chain uses TRBV6-1 with TRBJ1-6; a possible D gene is TRBD1 (5 bases). The V and J ends lost 1 base and 10 bases respectively, with 8 bases between them. CDR3 length equals 13 residues. Looked up from germline, CDR1 is MNHNS and CDR2 is SASEGT.

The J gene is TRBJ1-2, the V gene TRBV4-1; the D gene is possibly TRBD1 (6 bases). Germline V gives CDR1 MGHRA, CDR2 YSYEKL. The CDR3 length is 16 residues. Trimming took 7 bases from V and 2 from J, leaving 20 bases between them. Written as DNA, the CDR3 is TGCGCCAGCACCCTAGATGCGGGGGCGCGAAACTATGGCTACACCTTC. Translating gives CASTLDAGARNYGYTF.

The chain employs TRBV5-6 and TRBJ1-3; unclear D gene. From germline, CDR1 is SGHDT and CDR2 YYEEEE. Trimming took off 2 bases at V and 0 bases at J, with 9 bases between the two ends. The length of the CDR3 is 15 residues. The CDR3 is CASSFRGYSGNTIYF. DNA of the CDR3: TGTGCCAGCAGCTTCCGGGGATACTCTGGAAACACCATATATTTT.